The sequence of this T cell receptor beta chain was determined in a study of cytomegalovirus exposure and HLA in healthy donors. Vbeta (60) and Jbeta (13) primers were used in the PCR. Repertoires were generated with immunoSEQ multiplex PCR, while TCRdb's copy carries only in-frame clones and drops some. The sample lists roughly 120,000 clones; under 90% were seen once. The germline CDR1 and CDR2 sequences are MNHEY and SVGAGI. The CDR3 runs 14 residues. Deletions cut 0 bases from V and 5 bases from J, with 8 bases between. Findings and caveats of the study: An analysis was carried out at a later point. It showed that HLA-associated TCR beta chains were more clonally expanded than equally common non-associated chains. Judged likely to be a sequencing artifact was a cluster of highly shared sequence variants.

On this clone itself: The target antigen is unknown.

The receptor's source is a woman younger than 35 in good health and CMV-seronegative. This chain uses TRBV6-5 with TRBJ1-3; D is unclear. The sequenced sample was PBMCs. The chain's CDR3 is CASSYSNSRNTIYF. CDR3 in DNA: TGTGCCAGCAGTTACTCGAACAGCAGAAACACCATATATTTT.